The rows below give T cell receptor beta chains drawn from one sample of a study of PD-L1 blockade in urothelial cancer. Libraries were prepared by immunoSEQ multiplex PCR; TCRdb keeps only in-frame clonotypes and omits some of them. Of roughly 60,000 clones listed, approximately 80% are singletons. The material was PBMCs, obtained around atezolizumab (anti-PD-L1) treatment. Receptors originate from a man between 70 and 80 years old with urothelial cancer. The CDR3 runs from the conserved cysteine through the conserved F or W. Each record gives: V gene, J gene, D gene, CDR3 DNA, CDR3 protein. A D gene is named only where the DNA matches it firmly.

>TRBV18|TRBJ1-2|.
TGTGCCAGCTCCGAGAACAGAGACGGCTACACCTTC
CASSENRDGYTF
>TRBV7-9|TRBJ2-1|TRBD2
TGTGCCAGCAGCTCCCGATCGGGGACTAGCGGGAGAAATGAGCAGTTCTTC
CASSSRSGTSGRNEQFF
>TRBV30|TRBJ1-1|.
TGTGCCTGGAGCCTAATGGCAGCGACGGGGAACACTGAAGCTTTCTTT
CAWSLMAATGNTEAFF
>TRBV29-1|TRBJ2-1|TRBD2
TGCAGCGTTGAAGGAAGCGGGAGGACCTACAATGAGCAGTTCTTC
CSVEGSGRTYNEQFF
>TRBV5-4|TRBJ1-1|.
TGTGCCAGCAGCCCGACACTTTTAAGCACTGAAGCTTTCTTT
CASSPTLLSTEAFF
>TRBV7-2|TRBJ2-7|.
TGTGCCAGCAGCTTAGATTTAAACAGGAACTACGAGCAGTACTTC
CASSLDLNRNYEQYF
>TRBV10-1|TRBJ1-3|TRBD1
TGCGCCAGCAGTGACCGCGGGACAGAAACTGGAAACACCATATATTTT
CASSDRGTETGNTIYF
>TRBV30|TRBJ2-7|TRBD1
TGTGCCTGGAGTGTACTATCGTCCGGACAGGGCTACGAGCAGTACTTC
CAWSVLSSGQGYEQYF
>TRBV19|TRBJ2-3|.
TGTGCCAGTAGGGGTAAGGAGGGCTCAGATACGCAGTATTTT
CASRGKEGSDTQYF
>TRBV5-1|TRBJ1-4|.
TGCGCCAGCAGACGGGAGGAAAAACTGTTTTTT
CASRREEKLFF
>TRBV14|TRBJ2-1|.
TGTGCCAGCAGCCGAATAGCGTTGGGTGAGCAGTTCTTC
CASSRIALGEQFF
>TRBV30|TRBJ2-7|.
TGTGCCTGGACTGACGGCAGGTTTCCCTACGAGCAGTACTTC
CAWTDGRFPYEQYF